This T cell receptor beta chain was profiled in a study of blood T cell repertoires in COVID-19. CDR1 is SGHRS and CDR2 is YFSETQ in the germline V gene. Unmatched junction bases numbered 2, after V lost 6 bases and J lost 4 bases. CDR3 length: 14 residues. Only in-frame clones appear in the TCRdb table, and some are missing; sequencing was by immunoSEQ multiplex PCR. Seen here are some 120,000 clones, roughly 90% observed once, and the top ten hold approximately 8%. The clonotype was recovered from a man in his forties or fifties with acute or convalescent COVID-19. What was sequenced was peripheral blood. V and J are TRBV5-1 and TRBJ2-5; 14 bases match TRBD2. The CDR3 spells CASKGLAGAETQYF. CDR3 DNA sequence: TGCGCCAGCAAGGGACTAGCGGGAGCAGAGACCCAGTACTTC.